What follows are 22 T cell receptor beta chains derived from one specimen sequenced in a study of cytomegalovirus exposure and HLA in healthy donors. Use of 60 Vbeta and 13 Jbeta primers characterized the PCR. Clones were sequenced by immunoSEQ multiplex PCR, and TCRdb holds only the in-frame ones, with some missing. The table has around 90,000 clones, roughly 60% seen once; the top ten hold approximately 6.3%. The sequencing sample was made of PBMCs. Receptors were obtained from a boy younger than 18 in good health and CMV-seropositive.

The J gene is TRBJ2-7, the V gene TRBV5-4, with D perhaps matching TRBD1 (6 bases). The ends were cut back, 0 bases at V and 5 bases at J, with 12 bases in the middle. CDR1 SGHNT and CDR2 YYREEE come from the germline V gene (reference sequence). The CDR3 has 14 residues. CDR3: CASSLEGKGDEQYF. Here the CDR3 DNA reads TGTGCCAGCAGCTTGGAGGGCAAGGGGGACGAGCAGTACTTC.

The chain carries TRBV28 and TRBJ2-3, with 9 positions matching TRBD1. Germline assignment: CDR1 MDHEN and CDR2 SYDVKM. This CDR3 region has 15 residues. J gave up 6 bases and V 3 bases, and 7 bases lay outside the gene matches. CDR3 coding DNA: TGTGCCAGCAGTTTGCCGGGACAGGGAGGGGATACGCAGTATTTT. Amino acid sequence: CASSLPGQGGDTQYF.

The chain recombines TRBV7-8 with TRBJ1-1; D possibly corresponds to TRBD1 (5 bases). Germline V lookup: CDR1 SGHVS, CDR2 FQNEAQ. The CDR3 runs 12 residues. The V gene lost 10 bases and the J gene lost 4 bases, with 13 bases spanning the gap. The CDR3 spells CATQTVGTEAFF. In DNA, the CDR3 is TGTGCCACCCAGACAGTCGGCACTGAAGCTTTCTTT.

This clone has a handful of counts. The genes are TRBV27 and TRBJ2-3; D is perhaps TRBD1 (5 bases). Trimming took 6 bases from V and 4 from J, leaving 14 bases between them. The germline CDR1 and CDR2 sequences are MNHEY and SMNVEV (reference sequence). The CDR3 is made up of 14 amino acids. The CDR3 reads CASRQAQAADTQYF. DNA of the CDR3: TGTGCCAGCAGACAGGCCCAGGCTGCAGATACGCAGTATTTT.

The table lists this clone with a few counts. The chain carries TRBV4-2 and TRBJ2-2; TRBD1 is a possible D gene (8 bases). The CDR3 is made up of 19 amino acids. Looked up from germline, CDR1 is LGHNA and CDR2 is YNFKEQ. The V gene lost 2 bases and the J gene lost 3 bases, with 22 bases spanning the gap. CDR3 sequence: CASSQWGGGQGVDTGELFF. CDR3 bases: TGTGCCAGCAGCCAATGGGGGGGAGGACAGGGAGTAGACACCGGGGAGCTGTTTTTT.

The chain has TRBV18 and TRBJ2-1; 11 bases line up with TRBD2. Germline-derived CDR1 and CDR2 are KGHSH and LQKENI. The CDR3 loop spans 15 amino acids. The V and J ends lost 8 bases and 4 bases, in that order; junction bases with no gene match: 7. The CDR3: CASHSTSGRYNEQFF. Written as DNA, the CDR3 is TGTGCCAGCCATAGCACTAGCGGGAGATACAATGAGCAGTTCTTC.

The CDR3 DNA reads TGTGCCAGCAGCCAAACGGACAGGTTTAATGAAAAACTGTTTTTT. Translation: CASSQTDRFNEKLFF. J is TRBJ1-4 and V is TRBV25-1; 7 bases are a match to TRBD1. Germline V gives CDR1 MGHDK, CDR2 SYGVNS. The CDR3 consists of 15 residues. The trim removed 6 bases at V and 4 bases at J, leaving 8 bases unmatched. The full variable domain, completed using reference TRBV25-1 and TRBJ1-4, is EADIYQTPRYLVIGTGKKITLECSQTMGHDKMYWYQQDPGMELHLIHYSYGVNSTEKGDLSSESTVSRIRTEHFPLTLESARPSHTSQYLCASSQTDRFNEKLFFGSGTQLSVL.

The V gene is TRBV5-8, the J gene TRBJ1-1; D unclear. The germline gives CDR1 SGHTS, CDR2 YDEGEE. The CDR3 sequence is 14 residues long. Trimming took off 0 bases at V and 5 bases at J, with 11 bases between the two ends. As DNA, the CDR3 is TGTGCCAGCAGCTTGGCGGGGAGGGAAACTGAAGCTTTCTTT. Translating it yields CASSLAGRETEAFF. The variable domain in full, completed from reference TRBV5-8 and TRBJ1-1, reads EAGVTQSPTHLIKTRGQQATLRCSPISGHTSVYWYQQALGLGLQFLLWYDEGEERNRGNFPPRFSGRQFPNYSSELNVNALELEDSALYLCASSLAGRETEAFFGQGTRLTVV.

V gene TRBV6-1 combines with J gene TRBJ1-2; unclear D gene. Trimming removed 7 bases from V and 8 bases from J, with 17 bases in between. Looked up from germline, CDR1 is MNHNS and CDR2 is SASEGT. The CDR3 length is 13 residues. Here the CDR3 reads CASKFSGRLGYTF. Written as DNA, the CDR3 is TGTGCCAGCAAGTTCAGTGGTCGACTCGGCTACACCTTC.

The chain is built from TRBV6-5 and TRBJ1-1; D not certain. The germline V gene has CDR1 MNHEY and CDR2 SVGAGI. The CDR3 totals 14 residues. Between the trimmed V and J ends, which lost 2 bases and 4 bases, there was a span of 11 bases. The CDR3 nucleotides are TGTGCCAGCAGTTACGAGGAATTGGGCACTGAAGCTTTCTTT. It encodes CASSYEELGTEAFF.

The table lists this clone with a count of one. The CDR3 region is CSVEGTSGSIADTQYF. The CDR3 nucleotides are TGCAGCGTTGAAGGGACTAGCGGGAGCATCGCAGATACGCAGTATTTT. V gene TRBV29-1 combines with J gene TRBJ2-3, with 13 bases that match TRBD2. The germline gives CDR1 SQVTM, CDR2 ANQGSEA. The trim removed 1 base at V and 4 bases at J, leaving 5 bases unmatched. The CDR3 runs to 16 residues.

The chain carries TRBV19 and TRBJ1-1, with 9 bases identical to TRBD1. Looked up from germline, CDR1 is LNHDA and CDR2 is SQIVND (reference sequence). CDR3 length equals 17 residues. V lost 4 bases to trimming and J lost 8 bases; unmatched junction nucleotides: 17. The CDR3 spells CASSRLYRGTGKHEAFF. The CDR3 DNA follows: TGTGCCAGTAGTAGACTCTACCGGGGGACAGGGAAACACGAAGCTTTCTTT.

This clone was observed a few times. This rearrangement joins TRBV19 to TRBJ2-7; a possible D gene is TRBD2 (6 bases). The CDR3 consists of 14 residues. The V end was cut by 5 bases, the J end by 4 bases, with 15 bases between. Per the germline V gene, CDR1 is LNHDA and CDR2 is SQIVND (reference sequence). The CDR3 reads CASSREGLGYEQYF. In nucleotides, the CDR3 is TGTGCCAGTAGTCGAGAGGGACTGGGGTACGAGCAGTACTTC.

This clone is a singleton in its sample. V usage is TRBV7-8 and J usage is TRBJ1-3, with D unclear. The CDR3 runs to 14 residues. Per the germline V gene, CDR1 is SGHVS and CDR2 is FQNEAQ. Trimming pared 2 bases from V and 1 base from J, leaving 6 bases between. As DNA, the CDR3 is TGTGCCAGCAGCTTACAGATATCTGGAAACACCATATATTTT. Translating gives CASSLQISGNTIYF.

Worth noting for this clone: Within the sample, other DNA sequences also encode this same CDR3. The gene calls are TRBV5-1 and TRBJ2-7; 7 bases align to TRBD1. The CDR3 has 14 residues. Germline CDR1 is SGHRS and CDR2 is YFSETQ. V lost 0 bases and J lost 0; bases outside the gene matches: 0. The CDR3 here is CASSLGQGSYEQYF. Written as DNA, the CDR3 is TGCGCCAGCAGCTTGGGACAGGGCTCCTACGAGCAGTACTTC.

The chain couples TRBV5-1 to TRBJ1-1; TRBD1 matches 7 bases. CDR3 length equals 16 residues. V lost 4 bases and J lost 0; bases outside the gene matches: 9. Germline V gene sequence: CDR1 SGHRS, CDR2 YFSETQ. For the CDR3, the DNA is TGCGCCAGCAGCCCCCCCTCCACAGGGGTGAACACTGAAGCTTTCTTT. Its protein is CASSPPSTGVNTEAFF. Full variable domain (rest looked up from reference TRBV5-1 and TRBJ1-1): KAGVTQTPRYLIKTRGQQVTLSCSPISGHRSVSWYQQTPGQGLQFLFEYFSETQRNKGNFPGRFSGRQFSNSRSEMNVSTLELGDSALYLCASSPPSTGVNTEAFFGQGTRLTVV.

This chain joins TRBV12-5 and TRBJ1-5; TRBD1 agrees at 9 bases. The CDR3 is made up of 20 amino acids. CDR1 is LGHNT, CDR2 FRNRAP, per germline. The junction had 14 bases not matched to a gene; V was cut back by 2 bases and J by 0 bases. The CDR3 nucleotides read TGTGCTAGTGGTTTGAAACTCCGGGACAGGGACGATTATAGCAATCAGCCCCAGCATTTT. Translated: CASGLKLRDRDDYSNQPQHF.

The chain combines TRBV9 with TRBJ1-4, with a possible D match to TRBD1 (6 bases). Trimming cost V 4 bases and J 0 bases, with 13 bases left between them. CDR3 length: 16 residues. CDR1 and CDR2 from the germline V gene are SGDLS and YYNGEE. CDR3 residues: CASSPGTSPTNEKLFF. Here the CDR3 DNA reads TGTGCCAGCAGCCCGGGGACATCTCCAACTAATGAAAAACTGTTTTTT.

The chain uses TRBV5-4 and TRBJ2-7, with D possibly matching TRBD1 (6 bases). V lost 2 bases, J lost 2 bases, and 8 bases lay in between. The CDR3 sequence is 13 residues long. Looked up from germline, CDR1 is SGHNT and CDR2 is YYREEE (reference sequence). The chain's CDR3 is CASSLKGAYEQYF. The CDR3, as DNA: TGTGCCAGCAGCTTAAAGGGGGCCTACGAGCAGTACTTC.

This clone was recorded only once. The CDR3 DNA reads as TGTGCCAGCAGTGAGTTGACAACTGGATATGGCTACACCTTC. It codes for CASSELTTGYGYTF. This chain links TRBV2 with TRBJ1-2; D not resolved. The CDR3 has 14 amino acids. Germline V gene data show CDR1 as SNHLY and CDR2 as FYNNEI. The V and J ends lost 3 bases and 5 bases respectively, with 13 bases between them. Supplemented by reference TRBV2 and TRBJ1-2, the full variable domain reads EPEVTQTPSHQVTQMGQEVILRCVPISNHLYFYWYRQILGQKVEFLVSFYNNEISEKSEIFDDQFSVERPDGSNFTLKIRSTKLEDSAMYFCASSELTTGYGYTFGSGTRLTVV.

This clone was seen only once. The CDR3 nucleotides are TGTGCCAGCAGCGAACAGACTAGCGGGGGGCTGAATGAGCAGTTCTTC. It specifies CASSEQTSGGLNEQFF. The V call is TRBV2, the J call TRBJ2-1; 13 nucleotides agree with TRBD2. V dropped 6 bases and J dropped 7; count of bases not matched to a gene: 9. The germline gives CDR1 SNHLY, CDR2 FYNNEI. This CDR3 region has 16 residues.

This clone has just one count. The chain carries TRBV10-3 and TRBJ2-1, with 11 bases lining up with TRBD1. The germline V gene has CDR1 ENHRY and CDR2 SYGVKD. With 4 bases clipped from V and 4 bases from J, the junction kept 3 bases outside the gene matches. The CDR3 loop spans 15 amino acids. Here the CDR3 reads CAISGGQGEYNEQFF. The CDR3 nucleotides are TGTGCCATCAGTGGGGGACAGGGGGAATACAATGAGCAGTTCTTC.